What follows are 20 T cell receptor beta chains derived from one specimen sequenced in a study of OX40 agonist ivuxolimab in advanced cancers. Data came from immunoSEQ multiplex PCR; TCRdb stores just in-frame clones and leaves some out. In the table there are over 50,000 clones, about 88% of which are singletons. The sequencing here drew on CD4+ or CD8+ T cells sorted from blood, taken in a trial of the OX40 agonist ivuxolimab. Receptors were obtained from an adult with an advanced solid tumor such as melanoma, head and neck, liver or kidney cancer.

This sequence joins TRBV28 and TRBJ1-1, with D unresolved. The V end was cut by 6 bases, the J end by 1 base, with 6 bases between. The germline gives CDR1 MDHEN, CDR2 SYDVKM. The CDR3 contains 12 residues. The CDR3 bases are TGTGCCAGCAGACGCCGGAACACTGAAGCTTTCTTT. This sequence encodes CASRRRNTEAFF.

This chain connects TRBV18 to TRBJ2-1, with 8 nucleotides matching TRBD1. Germline values: CDR1 KGHSH, CDR2 LQKENI. This CDR3 comprises 16 residues. Trimming removed 0 bases from V and 7 bases from J; junction bases left unmatched: 8. DNA of the CDR3: TGTGCCAGCTCACCACCAATCAGGGGGCCCGGGAATGAGCAGTTCTTC. It yields the protein CASSPPIRGPGNEQFF. Looking up the rest from reference TRBV18 and TRBJ2-1 gives the full variable domain: NAGVMQNPRHLVRRRGQEARLRCSPMKGHSHVYWYRQLPEEGLKFMVYLQKENIIDESGMPKERFSAEFPKEGPSILRIQQVVRGDSAAYFCASSPPIRGPGNEQFFGPGTRLTVL.

The V gene is TRBV28, the J gene TRBJ2-2; 7 bases agree with TRBD1. CDR1 MDHEN and CDR2 SYDVKM come from the germline V gene. V lost 7 bases to trimming and J lost 6 bases; unmatched junction nucleotides: 8. The CDR3 is made up of 14 amino acids. CDR3: CASTLQGRSGELFF. In nucleotides, the CDR3 is TGTGCCAGCACATTACAGGGGCGGTCCGGGGAGCTGTTTTTT. The full variable domain, completed using reference TRBV28 and TRBJ2-2, is DVKVTQSSRYLVKRTGEKVFLECVQDMDHENMFWYRQDPGLGLRLIYFSYDVKMKEKGDIPEGYSVSREKKERFSLILESASTNQTSMYLCASTLQGRSGELFFGEGSRLTVL.

This chain joins TRBV7-9 and TRBJ2-1; no definite D call. In germline, CDR1 is SEHNR, CDR2 FQNEAQ (reference sequence). Trimming left V 1 base short and J 6 bases short, with 10 bases between. The CDR3 is 14 residues long. The DNA of the CDR3 is TGTGCCAGCAGCTTAGACGGCAGGACCAATGAGCAGTTCTTC. This sequence encodes CASSLDGRTNEQFF.

This clone was picked up one time. The V gene is TRBV4-1, the J gene TRBJ2-1; unclear D gene. The germline gives CDR1 MGHRA, CDR2 YSYEKL. The CDR3 is 16 residues long. V dropped 1 base and J dropped 2 bases, with 12 bases sitting between them. CDR3 bases: TGCGCCAGCAGCCAAGCCCACGGCCAGACCTACAATGAGCAGTTCTTC. Translating gives CASSQAHGQTYNEQFF.

The table lists this clone with a few counts. The chain joins TRBV9 to TRBJ2-7; D may be TRBD2 (7 bases). This CDR3 spans 14 amino acids. Germline assignment: CDR1 SGDLS and CDR2 YYNGEE. The germline V and J ends were trimmed by 2 bases and 7 bases, with 16 bases remaining between them. The CDR3 nucleotides read TGTGCCAGCAGCGTGAGTGCGGGGGCCCGGGAGCAGTACTTC. It specifies CASSVSAGAREQYF.

V and J are TRBV6-1 and TRBJ2-7; TRBD1 agrees at 7 bases. The germline gives CDR1 MNHNS, CDR2 SASEGT. V dropped 3 bases and J dropped 3; count of bases not matched to a gene: 8. There are 15 residues in the CDR3. CDR3 sequence: CASSEGTASFYEQYF. The CDR3 DNA reads TGTGCCAGCAGTGAGGGGACAGCTTCTTTCTACGAGCAGTACTTC.

The chain recombines TRBV19 with TRBJ2-5; a weak D match, TRBD2 (6 bases). The length of the CDR3 is 12 residues. The V end was cut by 8 bases, the J end by 5 bases, with 12 bases between. CDR1 LNHDA and CDR2 SQIVND come from the germline V gene (reference sequence). CDR3 bases: TGTGCCAGTGGAGGGCCGCTGGAGACCCAGTACTTC. As protein: CASGGPLETQYF.

This chain's CDR3 is CASSLGGGRSKEQYF. The CDR3 DNA reads as TGTGCCAGCAGTTTAGGGGGGGGGCGGAGTAAGGAGCAGTACTTC. The chain recombines TRBV27 with TRBJ2-7, with a tentative D call TRBD2 (7 bases). CDR3 length equals 15 residues. From germline, CDR1 is MNHEY and CDR2 SMNVEV (reference sequence). Trimming shortened V by 2 bases and J by 7 bases, and 18 bases separated the two germline ends.

This clone was counted once. The rearrangement joins TRBV28 to TRBJ2-7; possibly TRBD1 for D (6 bases). CDR1 and CDR2 from the germline V gene are MDHEN and SYDVKM. The CDR3 sequence is 15 residues long. V dropped 4 bases and J dropped 7 bases, with 20 bases sitting between them. The chain's CDR3 is CASSSLTAQGREQYF. CDR3 nucleotide sequence: TGTGCCAGCAGTTCCCTAACCGCACAGGGTCGAGAGCAGTACTTC. Full variable domain (rest looked up from reference TRBV28 and TRBJ2-7): DVKVTQSSRYLVKRTGEKVFLECVQDMDHENMFWYRQDPGLGLRLIYFSYDVKMKEKGDIPEGYSVSREKKERFSLILESASTNQTSMYLCASSSLTAQGREQYFGPGTRLTVT.

This clone is a singleton in its sample. The J gene is TRBJ1-1, the V gene TRBV5-1, with 7 bases matching TRBD1. The J segment lost 6 bases and the V segment lost 4 bases, leaving 9 bases of the junction unmatched. Germline V lookup: CDR1 SGHRS, CDR2 YFSETQ. The CDR3 totals 14 residues. DNA of the CDR3: TGCGCCAGCAGCCTACGGGACAGCAAACCTGAAGCTTTCTTT. Its protein product is CASSLRDSKPEAFF.

The chain employs TRBV7-6 and TRBJ2-7; D unclear. CDR1 and CDR2 (germline): SGHVS, FNYEAQ. The CDR3 covers 12 residues. The V end was cut by 6 bases, the J end by 3 bases, with 9 bases between. As DNA, the CDR3 is TGTGCCAGCAGTACTGACGGCTACGAGCAGTACTTC. Protein sequence: CASSTDGYEQYF.

Here the CDR3 DNA reads TGTGCCTGGTCTCCAAAGGCAGGGTATGGCTACACCTTC. This sequence encodes CAWSPKAGYGYTF. The chain links TRBV30 to TRBJ1-2; D might be TRBD1 (5 bases). The CDR3 length is 13 residues. Trimming removed 5 bases at V and 5 bases at J, with 15 bases between. Per the germline V gene, CDR1 is GTSNPN and CDR2 is SVGIG (reference sequence).

The J gene is TRBJ1-1, the V gene TRBV5-4; 7 bases fit TRBD1. Germline lookup yields CDR1 SGHNT and CDR2 YYREEE (reference sequence). The CDR3 is made up of 14 amino acids. The V and J ends lost 0 bases and 5 bases, in that order; junction bases with no gene match: 4. As DNA, the CDR3 is TGTGCCAGCAGCTTGGGAGGGGGCCGGACTGAAGCTTTCTTT. Amino acids: CASSLGGGRTEAFF.

The chain is built from TRBV28 and TRBJ2-1, with 14 positions matching TRBD2. V was clipped by 6 bases and J by 2 bases; unmatched bases: 6. The CDR3 has 17 amino acids. The V gene's germline CDR1 is MDHEN and CDR2 SYDVKM. CDR3 amino acids: CASSPTGLAGAYNEQFF. The CDR3 DNA follows: TGTGCCAGCAGCCCGACGGGACTAGCGGGGGCCTACAATGAGCAGTTCTTC.

This clone came up once. This chain links TRBV2 with TRBJ2-7; 10 bases are a match to TRBD2. The CDR3 has 16 residues. V was pared by 4 bases and J by 2 bases, with 8 bases of the junction left unmatched. Germline loops: CDR1 SNHLY, CDR2 FYNNEI. The CDR3 region has the DNA TGTGCCAGCAGTGCCTCCGGGACTAGCGCAGCCTACGAGCAGTACTTC. Translated, it gives CASSASGTSAAYEQYF.

V gene TRBV15 combines with J gene TRBJ2-1, with TRBD2 matching 13 bases. Germline CDR1 and CDR2: LNHNV and YYDKDF (reference sequence). With 0 bases clipped from V and 5 bases from J, the junction kept 4 bases outside the gene matches. The CDR3 sequence is 17 residues long. CDR3 region: CATSREAGTSGNNEQFF. The CDR3 DNA sequence: TGTGCCACCAGCAGAGAAGCGGGGACTAGCGGGAACAATGAGCAGTTCTTC.

This clone showed up just a few times. Written as DNA, the CDR3 is TGTGCCAGTAGTATGGCGCGCAAGGAATGGGGCTACACCTTC. Translation gives CASSMARKEWGYTF. This chain links TRBV19 with TRBJ1-2; D unclear. The CDR3 consists of 14 residues. Germline CDR1 LNHDA, CDR2 SQIVND (reference sequence). V gave up 3 bases and J gave up 8 bases, with 16 bases separating them.

The chain recombines TRBV18 with TRBJ2-1; 11 bases fit TRBD2. Germline lookup yields CDR1 KGHSH and CDR2 LQKENI. The trim removed 3 bases at V and 8 bases at J, leaving 3 bases unmatched. This CDR3 comprises 14 residues. CDR3: CASSPGTSGDEQFF. The CDR3 DNA sequence: TGTGCCAGCTCACCCGGGACTAGCGGCGATGAGCAGTTCTTC.

The chain joins TRBV2 to TRBJ2-3, with D possibly TRBD1 on 6 matching bases. The CDR3 has 14 amino acids. Germline lookup yields CDR1 SNHLY and CDR2 FYNNEI. The V and J ends lost 6 bases and 0 bases respectively, with 10 bases between them. The CDR3 nucleotides read TGTGCCAGCAGCGCTGGACAGAGCACAGATACGCAGTATTTT. It specifies CASSAGQSTDTQYF.